These 28 T cell receptor beta chains were sequenced from one sample in a study of T cell responses to AZD1222 COVID-19 vaccine. Profiling relied on immunoSEQ multiplex PCR, and the TCRdb table lists in-frame clones only, not all of them. The sample contains approximately 150,000 clones, about nine tenths of which appear only once. The input for sequencing was peripheral blood, taken 28 days after the second AZD1222 dose. Every receptor here comes from an adult who received the AZD1222 COVID-19 vaccine.

This clone occurred once. The V call is TRBV6-6, the J call TRBJ2-5, with 7 bases aligning to TRBD1. There are 15 residues in the CDR3. CDR1 and CDR2 (germline): MNHNY, SVGAGI (reference sequence). V was clipped by 0 bases and J by 5 bases; unmatched bases: 6. CDR3 residues: CASSYSGTVGETQYF. CDR3 in DNA: TGTGCCAGCAGTTACTCGGGGACAGTGGGCGAGACCCAGTACTTC.

This clone was seen more than once but under ten times. The chain combines TRBV11-2 with TRBJ1-1; D may be TRBD1 (5 bases). The CDR3 contains 13 residues. CDR1 and CDR2 from the germline V gene are SGHAT and FQNNGV. Trimming left V 4 bases short and J 2 bases short, with 8 bases between. For the CDR3, the DNA is TGTGCCAGCAGCTCTCAGGGTAACACTGAAGCTTTCTTT. Protein sequence: CASSSQGNTEAFF.

This rearrangement joins TRBV20-1 to TRBJ1-6; D remains unclear. The germline CDR1 and CDR2 sequences are DFQATT and SNEGSKA (reference sequence). The CDR3 totals 13 residues. The V and J ends lost 3 bases and 6 bases respectively, with 9 bases between them. DNA of the CDR3: TGCAGTGCTAGTGCACAGATTAATTCACCCCTCCACTTT. Translating it yields CSASAQINSPLHF.

The J gene is TRBJ2-2, the V gene TRBV7-9; a weak D match, TRBD1 (5 bases). CDR1 and CDR2 (germline): SEHNR, FQNEAQ (reference sequence). The CDR3 totals 14 residues. The ends were cut back, 6 bases at V and 1 base at J, with 9 bases in the middle. The CDR3 coding sequence is TGTGCCAGCAGTTACGACAGGAACACCGGGGAGCTGTTTTTT. This encodes CASSYDRNTGELFF.

On this clone itself: At one end the junction does not follow the germline gene, possibly because of a read error. CDR3 DNA sequence: TGTGCCAGCCGTGAGGGGCAGGGGCAGCCCCAGCATTTT. Translated: CASREGQGQPQHF. The V and J genes are TRBV6-1 and TRBJ1-5; perhaps TRBD1 as D (6 bases). The CDR3 runs 13 residues. Germline V gene lookup returns CDR1 MNHNS and CDR2 SASEGT.

The chain combines TRBV19 with TRBJ1-1; no clear D. The ends were cut back, 7 bases at V and 4 bases at J, with 7 bases in the middle. CDR1 is LNHDA and CDR2 is SQIVND in the germline V gene (reference sequence). The CDR3 runs 11 residues. The CDR3 is CASKKSTEAFF. The CDR3 DNA follows: TGTGCCAGTAAAAAATCCACTGAAGCTTTCTTT.

This clone was seen a single time. The V and J genes are TRBV11-2 and TRBJ1-4; D remains unclear. Germline values: CDR1 SGHAT, CDR2 FQNNGV. CDR3 length equals 14 residues. Trimming left V 5 bases short and J 12 bases short, with 19 bases between. The DNA of the CDR3 is TGTGCCAGCAGCCTGACACGAACCAACGGGGAACTGTTTTTT. Amino acids: CASSLTRTNGELFF.

The CDR3 nucleotides read TGCGCCAGCAGCTTGGGAGGGACAGGCCAATCGCCCCAGCATTTT. It translates to CASSLGGTGQSPQHF. The chain has TRBV5-1 and TRBJ1-5; 8 bases are shared with TRBD1. The CDR3 loop spans 15 amino acids. The J segment lost 9 bases and the V segment lost 0 bases, leaving 8 bases of the junction unmatched. CDR1 and CDR2 from the germline V gene are SGHRS and YFSETQ.

The chain links TRBV5-1 to TRBJ1-4; D is undetermined. With 0 bases removed from V and 8 bases from J, the gap between germline ends came to 8 bases. CDR3 length equals 13 residues. CDR1 and CDR2 from the germline V gene are SGHRS and YFSETQ. The CDR3, as DNA: TGCGCCAGCAGCTTGGACGTAGACGAAAAACTGTTTTTT. Its protein is CASSLDVDEKLFF.

The chain carries TRBV18 and TRBJ2-3; D might be TRBD1 or TRBD2, each matching 6 bases. V lost 11 bases and J 0 bases, leaving 12 bases between the germline ends. This CDR3 is 13 amino acids long. Looked up from germline, CDR1 is KGHSH and CDR2 is LQKENI. CDR3 protein: CAVRGTSTDTQYF. The DNA for the CDR3 is TGTGCCGTGAGGGGGACTAGCACAGATACGCAGTATTTT.

The rearrangement links TRBV10-3 to TRBJ2-1; maybe TRBD2 (7 bases). V was shortened by 10 bases and J by 3 bases, with 16 bases between the two germline ends. CDR3 size: 14 residues. Germline-derived CDR1 and CDR2 are ENHRY and SYGVKD. The CDR3 spells CATLGGGSYNEQFF. The CDR3 DNA reads as TGTGCCACTCTAGGGGGGGGAAGCTACAATGAGCAGTTCTTC.

A remark on this clone: One end of the junction does not line up with germline, which may come from a read error. The chain recombines TRBV5-1 with TRBJ2-3, with D tentatively TRBD1 or TRBD2 (6 bases each). The CDR3 is 13 amino acids. The germline CDR1 and CDR2 sequences are SGHRS and YFSETQ. This chain's CDR3 is CASTLEGGDTQYF. CDR3 bases: TGCGCCAGCACCTTGGAGGGGGGAGATACGCAGTATTTT. Together with reference TRBV5-1 and TRBJ2-3, the CDR3 gives the full variable domain: KAGVTQTPRYLIKTRGQQVTLSCSPISGHRSVSWYQQTPGQGLQFLFEYFSETQRNKGNFPGRFSGRQFSNSRSEMNVSTLELGDSALYLCASTLEGGDTQYFGPGTRLTVL.

This chain links TRBV19 with TRBJ1-2; 8 bases agree with TRBD1. V was pared by 6 bases and J by 2 bases, with 5 bases of the junction left unmatched. This CDR3 has 14 amino acids. Per germline, CDR1 LNHDA and CDR2 SQIVND (reference sequence). The DNA of the CDR3 is TGTGCCAGTAGCCGGGACAGGTCCAACTATGGCTACACCTTC. Its protein product is CASSRDRSNYGYTF.

The V and J genes are TRBV5-1 and TRBJ1-2; D unresolved. V gave up 9 bases and J gave up 1 base, with 13 bases separating them. This CDR3 comprises 13 residues. Germline V gene lookup returns CDR1 SGHRS and CDR2 YFSETQ. CDR3: CATTPGDNYGYTF. The CDR3, as DNA: TGCGCCACCACCCCTGGGGATAACTATGGCTACACCTTC. Based on the CDR3 plus reference TRBV5-1 and TRBJ1-2, the full variable domain is KAGVTQTPRYLIKTRGQQVTLSCSPISGHRSVSWYQQTPGQGLQFLFEYFSETQRNKGNFPGRFSGRQFSNSRSEMNVSTLELGDSALYLCATTPGDNYGYTFGSGTRLTVV.

The chain joins TRBV7-6 to TRBJ2-6, with 13 nucleotides matching TRBD2. The CDR3 loop spans 19 amino acids. V was clipped by 5 bases and J by 0 bases; unmatched bases: 7. Germline V CDR1 and CDR2: SGHVS, FNYEAQ. CDR3 DNA sequence: TGTGCCAGCAGCCTTCAACTAGCGGGAGGGAACTCTGGGGCCAACGTCCTGACTTTC. Its translation is CASSLQLAGGNSGANVLTF.

The chain employs TRBV6-5 and TRBJ1-5; D is perhaps TRBD1 (5 bases). Germline V gene lookup returns CDR1 MNHEY and CDR2 SVGAGI. V was clipped by 6 bases and J by 2 bases, with 14 bases between them. The CDR3 length is 15 residues. Written as DNA, the CDR3 is TGTGCCAGCAGGACGACAGCTCGTGGCAATCAGCCCCAGCATTTT. This codes for CASRTTARGNQPQHF.

The V call is TRBV24-1, the J call TRBJ2-1; D remains unclear. Trimming left V 6 bases short and J 1 base short, with 12 bases between. The V gene's germline CDR1 is KGHDR and CDR2 SFDVKD. The CDR3 spans 15 residues. CDR3 DNA: TGTGCCACCAGTTCTCTAAAAGATTCCTACAATGAGCAGTTCTTC. This sequence encodes CATSSLKDSYNEQFF.

A note on this clone: It is unclear where the CDR3 begins or ends on the DNA, so no DNA is shown, and the CDR3 is as TCRdb lists it. This sequence joins TRBV6-5 and TRBJ2-1; no check of the table's D call, TRBD2, against the DNA was made. CDR1 is MNHEY and CDR2 is SVGAGI in the germline V gene. The CDR3 adds up to 16 amino acids, both ends counted. CDR3 amino acids: CASSSSISGTYNEQFF.

The J gene is TRBJ1-2, the V gene TRBV30; the D gene is possibly TRBD1 (6 bases). V was cut by 8 bases and J by 8 bases, with 24 bases left in between. The CDR3 is 14 residues long. Germline CDR1 and CDR2: GTSNPN and SVGIG (reference sequence). The CDR3, as DNA: TGTGCCGCCGGGGCGGGGGGCGCTTTGGGGGGCTACACCTTC. Residues: CAAGAGGALGGYTF.

V is TRBV5-1 and J is TRBJ1-1; D is unresolved. Germline CDR1 reads SGHRS; CDR2 reads YFSETQ. This CDR3 is built from 15 residues. Between the trimmed V and J ends, which lost 0 bases and 4 bases, there was a span of 13 bases. The CDR3 region has the DNA TGCGCCAGCAGCTTGGCACTAGGGTGGGGCACTGAAGCTTTCTTT. Translated: CASSLALGWGTEAFF.

The CDR3 nucleotides read TGTGCCAGCAACCAGGGGTTCTCTGGAAACACCATATATTTT. Translated, it gives CASNQGFSGNTIYF. The rearrangement joins TRBV19 to TRBJ1-3; D is perhaps TRBD1 (6 bases). V lost 9 bases, J lost 0 bases, and 12 bases lay in between. The CDR3 spans 14 residues. CDR1 is LNHDA, CDR2 SQIVND, per germline (reference sequence).

This chain connects TRBV6-5 to TRBJ2-6; D gene unclear. CDR3 length: 15 amino acids. V was pared by 6 bases and J by 2 bases, with 11 bases between. The germline gives CDR1 MNHEY, CDR2 SVGAGI. In DNA form, the CDR3 reads TGTGCCAGCAGCCGCGAGGATGCTGGGGCCAACGTCCTGACTTTC. Encoded protein: CASSREDAGANVLTF.

This clone was seen once. The chain couples TRBV5-4 to TRBJ2-5, with D uncertain. CDR1 SGHNT and CDR2 YYREEE come from the germline V gene (reference sequence). V lost 1 base and J 2 bases, leaving 15 bases between the germline ends. The CDR3 has 16 amino acids. The CDR3 nucleotides are TGTGCCAGCAGCTTGCGGGCTACAGTCGAGCAAGAGACCCAGTACTTC. It is translated as CASSLRATVEQETQYF. Full variable domain (missing parts from reference TRBV5-4 and TRBJ2-5): ETGVTQSPTHLIKTRGQQVTLRCSSQSGHNTVSWYQQALGQGPQFIFQYYREEENGRGNFPPRFSGLQFPNYSSELNVNALELDDSALYLCASSLRATVEQETQYFGPGTRLLVL.

This chain connects TRBV6-5 to TRBJ1-1, with D tentatively TRBD1 (6 bases). Per the germline V gene, CDR1 is MNHEY and CDR2 is SVGAGI. The CDR3 consists of 16 residues. Trimming pared 2 bases from V and 4 bases from J, leaving 17 bases between. CDR3 loop: CASSYVGGPGPTEAFF. CDR3 nucleotides: TGTGCCAGCAGTTACGTGGGGGGCCCGGGGCCCACTGAAGCTTTCTTT.

The chain uses TRBV5-4 and TRBJ2-3, with no clear D. The germline gives CDR1 SGHNT, CDR2 YYREEE (reference sequence). Between the trimmed V and J ends, which lost 4 bases and 2 bases, there was a span of 8 bases. The CDR3 has 13 residues. CDR3 DNA: TGTGCCAGCAGCCAGGCAACCACAGATACGCAGTATTTT. Protein sequence: CASSQATTDTQYF.

This chain uses TRBV7-6 with TRBJ1-4; 7 nucleotides match TRBD1. This CDR3 spans 15 amino acids. V was clipped by 5 bases and J by 4 bases; unmatched bases: 7. CDR1 is SGHVS and CDR2 is FNYEAQ in the germline V gene. The CDR3, as DNA: TGTGCCAGCAGCCGACAGGGACACGATAATGAAAAACTGTTTTTT. Protein: CASSRQGHDNEKLFF.

The V and J genes are TRBV18 and TRBJ1-1, with D unclear. The germline CDR1 and CDR2 sequences are KGHSH and LQKENI. This CDR3 is built from 15 residues. With 0 bases removed from V and 7 bases from J, the gap between germline ends came to 15 bases. The DNA for the CDR3 is TGTGCCAGCTCACCACCGAGTGCCAGTAGAATTGAAGCTTTCTTT. Amino acids: CASSPPSASRIEAFF.

V and J are TRBV28 and TRBJ2-3; 8 bases align to TRBD2. Germline CDR1 and CDR2: MDHEN and SYDVKM. The CDR3 sequence is 17 residues long. Unmatched junction bases numbered 15, after V lost 5 bases and J lost 5 bases. CDR3 residues: CASSRAVRGRLGDTQYF. DNA for the CDR3: TGTGCCAGCAGTAGGGCCGTCCGCGGGAGGTTAGGAGATACGCAGTATTTT.